The 27 T cell receptor beta chains below all came from one sample that was sequenced in a study of blood T cell repertoires in COVID-19 (dated by TCRdb to the early 2020s). The library was prepared using the immunoSEQ multiplex PCR assay. Drawn from immuneACCESS, this table holds only the in-frame rearrangements with V and J called that TCRdb kept. Clones are partly lost; checked studies trace under half to an unresolved V gene and leave the rest unexplained. The sample table records about 200,000 clones; roughly 80% of these occur just once. The leading ten clones occupy 7.8% of the sample. The specimen sequenced was peripheral blood. Receptor source: an elderly woman with COVID-19, enrolled during active disease.

V gene TRBV3-1 (or the pseudogene TRBV3-2) combines with J gene TRBJ2-3; the match to TRBD2 covers 14 bases. CDR1 is LGHDT, CDR2 YNNKEL, per germline (reference sequence). The CDR3 is 18 residues long. J gave up 2 bases and V 1 base, and 5 bases lay outside the gene matches. Here the CDR3 DNA reads TGTGCCAGCAGCCAAGCTCGGACTAGCGGGGGGTACACAGATACGCAGTATTTT. Amino acids: CASSQARTSGGYTDTQYF.

V is TRBV6-5 and J is TRBJ1-5, with D tentatively TRBD1 (5 bases). There are 14 residues in the CDR3. Germline values: CDR1 MNHEY, CDR2 SVGAGI. V was shortened by 2 bases and J by 5 bases, with 10 bases between the two germline ends. CDR3 bases: TGTGCCAGCAGTTACGGGGTAGGGGATCAGCCCCAGCATTTT. Translation gives CASSYGVGDQPQHF.

The chain combines TRBV2 with TRBJ1-1; 7 bases are a match to TRBD1. CDR1 and CDR2 from the germline V gene are SNHLY and FYNNEI. Unmatched junction bases numbered 7, after V lost 5 bases and J lost 1 base. The CDR3 length is 15 residues. CDR3 in DNA: TGTGCCAGCAGTCCTCACAGGGGAGGGAACACTGAAGCTTTCTTT. Protein: CASSPHRGGNTEAFF.

The chain combines TRBV14 with TRBJ1-2; 10 positions agree with TRBD1. Germline loops: CDR1 SGHDN, CDR2 FVKESK. Losses at the gene ends were 4 bases for V and 7 bases for J; bases not matched to a gene: 9. The CDR3 contains 15 residues. The CDR3 sequence is CASSPTTGTGVGYTF. The CDR3 DNA sequence: TGTGCCAGCAGCCCAACGACCGGGACAGGGGTTGGCTACACCTTC.

This rearrangement joins TRBV7-9 to TRBJ1-2, with D hard to call. V lost 5 bases and J 2 bases, leaving 24 bases between the germline ends. The CDR3 has 18 amino acids. From germline, CDR1 is SEHNR and CDR2 FQNEAQ (reference sequence). The CDR3 DNA follows: TGTGCCAGCAGCCCGGAGGGTGGACGGTACCCGCACAACTATGGCTACACCTTC. Amino acid sequence: CASSPEGGRYPHNYGYTF.

V is TRBV3-1 (or the pseudogene TRBV3-2) and J is TRBJ1-1; D is possibly TRBD1 (6 bases). The CDR3 runs 14 residues. Germline V gene data show CDR1 as LGHDT and CDR2 as YNNKEL (reference sequence). V lost 0 bases and J 2 bases, leaving 7 bases between the germline ends. The CDR3 DNA is TGTGCCAGCAGCCAAGAGACAGGCAACACTGAAGCTTTCTTT. Translation: CASSQETGNTEAFF.

Written as DNA, the CDR3 is TGTGCCAGCAGTTTATCAGGGGGCTACGAGCAGTACTTC. As protein: CASSLSGGYEQYF. The genes are TRBV28 and TRBJ2-7; 7 positions match TRBD1. Germline values: CDR1 MDHEN, CDR2 SYDVKM. The CDR3 is 13 residues long. V was pared by 1 base and J by 3 bases, with 0 bases of the junction left unmatched.

The V and J genes are TRBV7-8 and TRBJ1-2; D remains unclear. The ends were cut back, 5 bases at V and 4 bases at J, with 14 bases in the middle. Germline CDR1 reads SGHVS; CDR2 reads FQNEAQ. This CDR3 has 14 residues. CDR3 residues: CASSLRVPAYGYTF. DNA of the CDR3: TGTGCCAGCAGCCTGCGAGTACCTGCCTATGGCTACACCTTC.

V and J are TRBV10-3 and TRBJ2-5; 10 bases fit TRBD2. The CDR3 extends over 12 amino acids. The germline CDR1 and CDR2 sequences are ENHRY and SYGVKD. V lost 11 bases, J lost 3 bases, and 3 bases stayed unmatched. CDR3 protein: CAAGLAEETQYF. CDR3 DNA sequence: TGTGCCGCCGGACTAGCGGAAGAGACCCAGTACTTC.

This clone was recorded once. The CDR3 spells CASSPGQGLGGEKLFF. DNA for the CDR3: TGTGCCAGTAGTCCGGGACAGGGGCTTGGTGGCGAAAAACTGTTTTTT. This chain links TRBV19 with TRBJ1-4; TRBD1 agrees at 10 bases. The CDR3 is made up of 16 amino acids. Germline assignment: CDR1 LNHDA and CDR2 SQIVND (reference sequence). Trimming at V came to 5 bases and at J to 8 bases, leaving 11 bases not matched to a gene.

This chain joins TRBV7-9 and TRBJ1-5; the D gene is possibly TRBD1 (6 bases). Germline values: CDR1 SEHNR, CDR2 FQNEAQ (reference sequence). V shed 8 bases and J shed 1 base, with 21 bases lying between them. The CDR3 has 17 residues. CDR3 bases: TGTGCCAGCCAATCGGTGGGGGACAACCTGAGCAATCAGCCCCAGCATTTT. Translation gives CASQSVGDNLSNQPQHF.

V and J are TRBV5-8 and TRBJ1-5; D is perhaps TRBD1 (6 bases). Between the trimmed V and J ends, which lost 7 bases and 2 bases, there was a span of 19 bases. Germline values: CDR1 SGHTS, CDR2 YDEGEE. The CDR3 contains 16 residues. The CDR3 is CASPPRGRSGNQPQHF. DNA for the CDR3: TGTGCCAGCCCCCCCAGGGGCAGGTCGGGCAATCAGCCCCAGCATTTT.

This chain joins TRBV11-2 and TRBJ1-2, with D perhaps matching TRBD1 (6 bases). This CDR3 region has 17 residues. Germline loops: CDR1 SGHAT, CDR2 FQNNGV. Trimming removed 8 bases at V and 4 bases at J, with 26 bases between. The CDR3 nucleotides are TGTGCCAGCCGACGGACGCAGGGGAACTACGACAGCTATGGCTACACCTTC. It encodes CASRRTQGNYDSYGYTF.

The V call is TRBV27, the J call TRBJ1-5; no definite D call. This CDR3 has 13 residues. Deletions cut 7 bases from V and 4 bases from J, with 11 bases between. Germline CDR1 MNHEY, CDR2 SMNVEV (reference sequence). For the CDR3, the DNA is TGTGCCAGCAAACTTGGAGGTAATCAGCCCCAGCATTTT. This gives the protein CASKLGGNQPQHF.

This chain uses TRBV6-6 with TRBJ1-2; 8 nucleotides line up with TRBD1. With V trimmed by 5 bases and J by 2 bases, 7 bases remained unmatched. Germline V CDR1 and CDR2: MNHNY, SVGAGI (reference sequence). The CDR3 contains 15 residues. CDR3 region: CASSQPDRANYGYTF. The DNA of the CDR3 is TGTGCCAGCAGTCAACCGGACAGGGCCAACTATGGCTACACCTTC.

The genes are TRBV9 and TRBJ2-7; 7 nucleotides align to TRBD2. CDR3 length equals 15 residues. V was clipped by 2 bases and J by 4 bases; unmatched bases: 9. Per the germline V gene, CDR1 is SGDLS and CDR2 is YYNGEE. CDR3 in amino acids: CASSVGRGVPYEQYF. The CDR3 DNA is TGTGCCAGCAGCGTGGGTCGGGGGGTCCCGTACGAGCAGTACTTC.

The chain has TRBV18 and TRBJ2-5; 7 bases agree with TRBD2. The V and J ends lost 5 bases and 1 base, in that order; junction bases with no gene match: 1. The CDR3 spans 13 residues. Germline-derived CDR1 and CDR2 are KGHSH and LQKENI. CDR3 nucleotide sequence: TGTGCCAGCTCAGGGAGGGGCCAAGAGACCCAGTACTTC. Translation: CASSGRGQETQYF.

This chain joins TRBV4-1 and TRBJ1-6; 8 positions agree with TRBD1. The CDR3 is 14 amino acids. CDR1 and CDR2 (germline): MGHRA, YSYEKL. V was clipped by 2 bases and J by 9 bases; unmatched bases: 3. The CDR3 DNA is TGCGCCAGCAGCCAAAGAACAGGGGGTTCACCCCTCCACTTT. It translates to CASSQRTGGSPLHF.

About this clone: The same CDR3 also results from other DNA sequences found in this sample. The CDR3 protein is CASSPGYTDTQYF. The CDR3 region has the DNA TGCGCCAGCAGCCCAGGGTACACAGATACGCAGTATTTT. This chain uses TRBV5-1 with TRBJ2-3; D perhaps matches TRBD1 (5 bases). Trimming pared 4 bases from V and 2 bases from J, leaving 8 bases between. CDR1 is SGHRS, CDR2 YFSETQ, per germline. The CDR3 consists of 13 residues.

CDR3 residues: CASSLERGTLAKNIQYF. The CDR3 DNA reads as TGTGCCAGCAGCTTAGAACGGGGAACTCTAGCCAAAAACATTCAGTACTTC. The gene calls are TRBV7-9 and TRBJ2-4, with D possibly TRBD2 on 5 matching bases. The V and J ends lost 1 base and 0 bases respectively, with 13 bases between them. Per germline, CDR1 SEHNR and CDR2 FQNEAQ (reference sequence). The CDR3 totals 17 residues.

This rearrangement joins TRBV5-1 to TRBJ2-7; 7 bases match TRBD2. This CDR3 has 14 residues. V dropped 4 bases and J dropped 5; count of bases not matched to a gene: 9. The germline V gene has CDR1 SGHRS and CDR2 YFSETQ. The CDR3 coding sequence is TGCGCCAGCAGCCCGGGACTACCTAGCGACGAGCAGTACTTC. Encoded protein: CASSPGLPSDEQYF.

This clone was observed a handful of times. This chain connects TRBV24-1 to TRBJ2-1; D is possibly TRBD2 (5 bases). CDR1 and CDR2 (germline): KGHDR, SFDVKD. CDR3 length: 15 residues. V lost 0 bases, J lost 4 bases, and 9 bases lay in between. The CDR3: CATSDLSGNYNEQFF. CDR3 in DNA: TGTGCCACCAGTGATTTGAGCGGTAATTACAATGAGCAGTTCTTC.

The J gene is TRBJ1-1, the V gene TRBV6-6; D is undetermined. V lost 6 bases and J 4 bases, leaving 6 bases between the germline ends. Germline V gives CDR1 MNHNY, CDR2 SVGAGI (reference sequence). This CDR3 is built from 11 residues. In nucleotides, the CDR3 is TGTGCCAGCAGACTTATCACTGAAGCTTTCTTT. It yields the protein CASRLITEAFF.

V gene TRBV24-1 combines with J gene TRBJ1-1; the D gene is possibly TRBD1 (5 bases). V lost 9 bases, J lost 4 bases, and 11 bases lay in between. Per the germline V gene, CDR1 is KGHDR and CDR2 is SFDVKD. The CDR3 length is 12 residues. CDR3 loop: CATQGVLTEAFF. CDR3 nucleotide sequence: TGTGCCACCCAGGGCGTGCTCACTGAAGCTTTCTTT.

This chain joins TRBV5-1 and TRBJ2-7, with 13 nucleotides matching TRBD2. Per germline, CDR1 SGHRS and CDR2 YFSETQ. The CDR3 covers 18 residues. J gave up 0 bases and V 3 bases, and 9 bases lay outside the gene matches. The CDR3 nucleotides read TGCGCCAGCAGCTCTTGGGGACGGACTAGCGGGAGCTCCTACGAGCAGTACTTC. Translation gives CASSSWGRTSGSSYEQYF.

The chain has TRBV5-1 and TRBJ1-1, with D hard to call. The CDR3 contains 11 residues. Germline V lookup: CDR1 SGHRS, CDR2 YFSETQ. The germline V and J ends were trimmed by 2 bases and 6 bases, with 5 bases remaining between them. The chain's CDR3 is CASSFGPEAFF. The CDR3 nucleotides are TGCGCCAGCAGCTTTGGGCCTGAAGCTTTCTTT. Combining the CDR3 with reference TRBV5-1 and TRBJ1-1 gives the whole variable domain KAGVTQTPRYLIKTRGQQVTLSCSPISGHRSVSWYQQTPGQGLQFLFEYFSETQRNKGNFPGRFSGRQFSNSRSEMNVSTLELGDSALYLCASSFGPEAFFGQGTRLTVV.

In its sample, this clone was seen a few times. This sequence joins TRBV5-5 and TRBJ1-1; D might be TRBD1 (5 bases). This CDR3 is built from 15 residues. Germline V CDR1 and CDR2: SGHKS, YYEKEE (reference sequence). V shed 3 bases and J shed 0 bases, with 12 bases lying between them. CDR3 coding DNA: TGTGCCAGCAGCTCCTCCCCAGGGATGAACACTGAAGCTTTCTTT. Protein: CASSSSPGMNTEAFF.